What follows is one T cell receptor (beta chain) and its context. Antigen specificity is unknown. The TRB libraries of cDNA were built by UMI-labeled 5' RACE. TCRdb processed the 5' RACE reads again and assigns one entry to each CDR3 protein, with no DNA. The sample includes tens of thousands of distinct CDR3 sequences. This entry is derived from a study of CXCR3-negative and CXCR3-positive naive CD8 T cells. Study-wide points: Compared with CXCR3-negative naive cells, CXCR3-positive naive cells showed more hydrophobic TRB CDR3s.

The CDR3 extends over 12 amino acids. Per germline, CDR1 LNHDA and CDR2 SQIVND (reference sequence). Sequenced material: naive CXCR3+ CD8+ T cells from blood. Subset in this sample: CD45RO-CCR7+CD27+CD95- naive CD8+ T cells expressing CXCR3 (TNR3+). This sequence was found in a human donor in good health. Some clones in this sample may be carry-over from other donors' samples. The gene calls are TRBV19 and TRBJ1-5; the D call from TCRdb, TRBD1, cannot be confirmed without DNA. CDR3 in amino acids: CATGQAGQPQHF.